The T cell receptor beta chain described here comes from a study of tissue T cells after allogeneic stem cell transplantation. Time point given: mouse harvest day 7 after allogeneic transplant. Tail vein injection delivered 10^7 T-cell-depleted bone marrow cells and 10^6 splenic CD5+ T cells. Tissues came from B6→BALB/c major-mismatch GVHD mice at day 7 or 14. This clone has only a few counts. Antigen: not known. Gene names are the mouse ones. Coverage ceases 1 residue before the CDR3 finishes, and the germline J gene fills in the end. Using immunoSEQ multiplex PCR, the repertoire was profiled, and TCRdb retains in-frame clones only, with some absent. The sample gives roughly 2,300 clones, around three fifths of which show up once; roughly 18% is in the top ten. Study observations and caveats: Which tissue TCRs were alloreactive or antigen-specific was not determined. Some clones might be persisting host cells.

Germline CDR1 SGHSA, CDR2 FRNQAP. The CDR3 is 13 amino acids. Trimming left V 5 bases short and J 4 bases short, with 9 bases between. The genes are TRBV16 and TRBJ1-3, with D maybe TRBD1 (6 bases). This receptor was obtained from a female BALB/c mouse given C57BL/6 T cells with graft-versus-host disease after an allogeneic hematopoietic cell transplant. Material: liver tissue. CDR3 bases read: TGTGCAAGCAGCCACAGGGAGGGAAATACGCTCTAT. It encodes CASSHREGNTLY. The whole CDR3 region reads CASSHREGNTLYF.